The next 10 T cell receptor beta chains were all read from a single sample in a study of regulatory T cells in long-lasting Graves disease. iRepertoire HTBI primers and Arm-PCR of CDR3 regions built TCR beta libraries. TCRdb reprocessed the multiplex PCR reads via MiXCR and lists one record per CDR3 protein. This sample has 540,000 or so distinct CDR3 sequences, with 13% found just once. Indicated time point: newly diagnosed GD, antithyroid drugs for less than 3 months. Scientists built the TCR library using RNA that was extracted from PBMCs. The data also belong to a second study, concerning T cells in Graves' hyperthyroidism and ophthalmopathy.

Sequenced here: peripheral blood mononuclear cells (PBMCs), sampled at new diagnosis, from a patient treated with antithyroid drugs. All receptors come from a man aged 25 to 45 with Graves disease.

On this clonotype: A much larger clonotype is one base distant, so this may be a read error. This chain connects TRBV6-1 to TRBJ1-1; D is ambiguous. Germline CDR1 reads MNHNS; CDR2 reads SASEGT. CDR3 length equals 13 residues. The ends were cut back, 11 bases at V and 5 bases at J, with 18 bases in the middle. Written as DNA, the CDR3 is TGTGCCGGCATTTGGGGATCAAGAACTGAAGCTTTCTTT. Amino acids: CAGIWGSRTEAFF.

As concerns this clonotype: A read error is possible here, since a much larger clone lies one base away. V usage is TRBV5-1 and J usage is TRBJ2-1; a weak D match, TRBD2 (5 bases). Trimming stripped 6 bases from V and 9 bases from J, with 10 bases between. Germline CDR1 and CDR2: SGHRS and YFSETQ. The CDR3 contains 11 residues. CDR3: CASKGAGEQFF. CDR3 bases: TGCGCCAGCAAGGGAGCAGGTGAGCAGTTCTTC. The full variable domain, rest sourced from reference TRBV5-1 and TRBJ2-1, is KAGVTQTPRYLIKTRGQQVTLSCSPISGHRSVSWYQQTPGQGLQFLFEYFSETQRNKGNFPGRFSGRQFSNSRSEMNVSTLELGDSALYLCASKGAGEQFFGPGTRLTVL.

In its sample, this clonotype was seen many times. CDR3 in amino acids: CASSLEGVQYNEQFF. DNA of the CDR3: TGCGCCAGCAGCTTGGAGGGGGTTCAGTACAATGAGCAGTTCTTC. This sequence joins TRBV5-1 and TRBJ2-1; D is possibly TRBD1 (6 bases). The CDR3 is made up of 15 amino acids. Per the germline V gene, CDR1 is SGHRS and CDR2 is YFSETQ. V was cut by 0 bases and J by 4 bases, with 11 bases left in between.

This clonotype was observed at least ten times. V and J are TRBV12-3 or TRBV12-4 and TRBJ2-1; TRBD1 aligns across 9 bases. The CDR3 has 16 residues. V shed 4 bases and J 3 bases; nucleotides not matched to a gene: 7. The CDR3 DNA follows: TGTGCCAGCAGTTGGGACAGGGCGGCAAGCTACAATGAGCAGTTCTTC. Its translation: CASSWDRAASYNEQFF.

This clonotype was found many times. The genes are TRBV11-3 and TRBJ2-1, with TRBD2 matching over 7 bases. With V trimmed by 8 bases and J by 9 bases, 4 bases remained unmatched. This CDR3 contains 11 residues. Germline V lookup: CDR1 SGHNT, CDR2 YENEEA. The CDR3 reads CASGRASEQFF. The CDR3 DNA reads TGTGCCAGCGGGAGGGCAAGTGAGCAGTTCTTC.

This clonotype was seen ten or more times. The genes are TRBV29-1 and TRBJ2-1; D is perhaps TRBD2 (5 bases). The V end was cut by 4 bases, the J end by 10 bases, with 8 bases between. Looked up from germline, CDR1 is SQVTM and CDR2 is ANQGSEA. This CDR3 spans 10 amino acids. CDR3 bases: TGCAGCGTTGGAGGGCTCGAGCAGTTCTTC. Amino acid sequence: CSVGGLEQFF.

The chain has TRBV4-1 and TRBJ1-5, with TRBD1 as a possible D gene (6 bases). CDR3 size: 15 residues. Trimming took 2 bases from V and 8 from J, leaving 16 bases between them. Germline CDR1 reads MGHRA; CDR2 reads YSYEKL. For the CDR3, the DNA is TGCGCCAGCAGCCAAACAGGGTTCTTGTCGGAGCCCCAGCATTTT. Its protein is CASSQTGFLSEPQHF.

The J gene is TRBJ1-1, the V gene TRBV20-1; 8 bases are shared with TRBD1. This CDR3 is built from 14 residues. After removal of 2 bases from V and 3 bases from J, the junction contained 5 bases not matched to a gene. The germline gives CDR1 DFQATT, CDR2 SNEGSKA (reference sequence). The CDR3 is CSARPGGVDTEAFF. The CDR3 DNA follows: TGCAGTGCTAGACCAGGGGGCGTGGACACTGAAGCTTTCTTT.

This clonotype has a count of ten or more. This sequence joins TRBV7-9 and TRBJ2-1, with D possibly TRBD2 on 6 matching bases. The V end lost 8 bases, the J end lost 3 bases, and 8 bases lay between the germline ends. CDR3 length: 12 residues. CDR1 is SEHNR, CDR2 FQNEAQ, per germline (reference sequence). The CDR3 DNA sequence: TGTGCCAGCGGCGGGAACTACAATGAGCAGTTCTTC. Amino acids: CASGGNYNEQFF.

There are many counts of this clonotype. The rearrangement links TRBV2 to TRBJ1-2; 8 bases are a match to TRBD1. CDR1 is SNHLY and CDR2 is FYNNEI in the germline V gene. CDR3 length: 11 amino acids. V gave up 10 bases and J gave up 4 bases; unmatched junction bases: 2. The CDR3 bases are TGTGCCATCAGGGGGCCCTATGGCTACACCTTC. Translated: CAIRGPYGYTF.